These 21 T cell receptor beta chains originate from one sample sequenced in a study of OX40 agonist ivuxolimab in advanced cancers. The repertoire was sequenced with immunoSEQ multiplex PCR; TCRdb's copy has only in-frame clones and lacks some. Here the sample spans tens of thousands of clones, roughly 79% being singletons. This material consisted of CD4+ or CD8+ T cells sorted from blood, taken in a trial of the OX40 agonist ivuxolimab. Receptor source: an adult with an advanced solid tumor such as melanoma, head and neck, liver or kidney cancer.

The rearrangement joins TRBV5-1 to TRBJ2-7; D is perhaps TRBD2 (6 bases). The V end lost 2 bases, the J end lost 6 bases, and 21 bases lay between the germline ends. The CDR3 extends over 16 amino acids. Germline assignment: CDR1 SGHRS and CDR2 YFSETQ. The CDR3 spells CASSFGRVTSRSEQYF. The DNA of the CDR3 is TGCGCCAGCAGCTTTGGTAGGGTAACTAGCAGGAGCGAGCAGTACTTC.

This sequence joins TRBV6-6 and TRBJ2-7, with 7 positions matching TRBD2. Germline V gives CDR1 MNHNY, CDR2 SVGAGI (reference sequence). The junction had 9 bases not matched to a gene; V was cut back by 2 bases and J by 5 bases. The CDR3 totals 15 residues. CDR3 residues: CASSYPGTTGDEQYF. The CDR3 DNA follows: TGTGCCAGCAGTTACCCCGGGACTACAGGCGACGAGCAGTACTTC.

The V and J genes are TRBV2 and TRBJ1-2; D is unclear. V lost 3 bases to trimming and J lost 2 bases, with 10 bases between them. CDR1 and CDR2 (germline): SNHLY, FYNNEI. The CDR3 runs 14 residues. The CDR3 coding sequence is TGTGCCAGCAGTGACAACATGGGAAACTATGGCTACACCTTC. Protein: CASSDNMGNYGYTF.

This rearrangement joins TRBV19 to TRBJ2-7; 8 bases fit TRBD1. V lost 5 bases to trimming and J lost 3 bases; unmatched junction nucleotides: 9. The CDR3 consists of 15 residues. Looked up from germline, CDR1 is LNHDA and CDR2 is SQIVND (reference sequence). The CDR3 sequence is CASSPQTGANYEQYF. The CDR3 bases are TGTGCCAGTAGTCCCCAGACAGGGGCCAACTACGAGCAGTACTTC.

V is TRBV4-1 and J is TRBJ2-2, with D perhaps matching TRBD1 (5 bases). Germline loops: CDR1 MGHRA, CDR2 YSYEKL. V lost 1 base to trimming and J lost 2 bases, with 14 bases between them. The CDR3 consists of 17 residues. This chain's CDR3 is CASSQVDIGFNTGELFF. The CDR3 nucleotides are TGCGCCAGCAGCCAAGTGGACATAGGTTTCAACACCGGGGAGCTGTTTTTT.

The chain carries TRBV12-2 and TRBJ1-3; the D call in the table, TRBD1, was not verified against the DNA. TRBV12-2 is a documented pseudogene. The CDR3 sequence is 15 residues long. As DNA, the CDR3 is TGTGCAAGTCGCTTAGGGGACAGGGAAGAAAACACCATATATTTT. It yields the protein CASRLGDREENTIYF.

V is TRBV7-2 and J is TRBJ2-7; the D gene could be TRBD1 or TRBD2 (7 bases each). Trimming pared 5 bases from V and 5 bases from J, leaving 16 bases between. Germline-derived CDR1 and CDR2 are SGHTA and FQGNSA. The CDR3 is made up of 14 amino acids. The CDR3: CASSQGGEAHEQYF. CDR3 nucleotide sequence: TGTGCCAGCAGCCAGGGGGGGGAGGCTCACGAGCAGTACTTC.

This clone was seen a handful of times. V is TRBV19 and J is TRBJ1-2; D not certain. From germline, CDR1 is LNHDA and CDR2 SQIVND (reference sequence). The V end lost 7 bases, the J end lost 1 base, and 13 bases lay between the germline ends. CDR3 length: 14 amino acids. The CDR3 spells CASIRSGFNYGYTF. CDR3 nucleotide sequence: TGTGCCAGTATCAGGTCGGGATTTAACTATGGCTACACCTTC.

For the CDR3, the DNA is TGTGCCAGCAGAAAGAACGCTGGGGAGCTGTTTTTT. Translation gives CASRKNAGELFF. The chain employs TRBV6-5 and TRBJ2-2; D call uncertain. The CDR3 extends over 12 amino acids. Deletions cut 6 bases from V and 8 bases from J, with 10 bases between. Germline values: CDR1 MNHEY, CDR2 SVGAGI.

CDR3 region: CASSLDTHYTF. The CDR3 DNA reads as TGTGCCAGCAGCTTGGACACGCACTACACCTTC. The gene calls are TRBV5-4 and TRBJ1-2; no clear D gene. Trimming shortened V by 0 bases and J by 10 bases, and 7 bases separated the two germline ends. CDR1 and CDR2 from the germline V gene are SGHNT and YYREEE (reference sequence). This CDR3 spans 11 amino acids.

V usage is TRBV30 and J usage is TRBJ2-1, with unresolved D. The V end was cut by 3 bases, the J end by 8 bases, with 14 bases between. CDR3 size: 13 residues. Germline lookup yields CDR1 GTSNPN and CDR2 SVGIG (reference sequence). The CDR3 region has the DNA TGTGCCTGGAGGGAACGGAGCTGGGATGAGCAGTTCTTC. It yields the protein CAWRERSWDEQFF.

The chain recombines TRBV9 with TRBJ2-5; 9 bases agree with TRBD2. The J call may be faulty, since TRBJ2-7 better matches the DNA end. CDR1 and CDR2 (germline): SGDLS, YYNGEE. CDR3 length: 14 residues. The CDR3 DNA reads TGTGCCAGCAACGCAGCGGGGGGCCCCGCCGAGCAGTACTTC. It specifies CASNAAGGPAEQYF.

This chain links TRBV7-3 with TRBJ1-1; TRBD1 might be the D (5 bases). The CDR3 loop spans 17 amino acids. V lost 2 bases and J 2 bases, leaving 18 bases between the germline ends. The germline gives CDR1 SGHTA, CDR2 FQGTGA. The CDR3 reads CASSLEVSGAANTEAFF. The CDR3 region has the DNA TGTGCCAGCAGCTTAGAGGTTTCTGGGGCCGCCAACACTGAAGCTTTCTTT.

The CDR3 DNA is TGTGCCTGGAGCCCGGGACTAGCGGTCAATGAGCAGTTCTTC. This encodes CAWSPGLAVNEQFF. V gene TRBV30 combines with J gene TRBJ2-1, with 11 positions matching TRBD2. The CDR3 has 14 residues. J gave up 6 bases and V 3 bases, and 4 bases lay outside the gene matches. Germline CDR1 is GTSNPN and CDR2 is SVGIG (reference sequence). The whole variable domain, remainder taken from reference TRBV30 and TRBJ2-1, is SQTIHQWPATLVQPVGSPLSLECTVEGTSNPNLYWYRQAAGRGLQLLFYSVGIGQISSEVPQNLSASRPQDRQFILSSKKLLLSDSGFYLCAWSPGLAVNEQFFGPGTRLTVL.

The chain's CDR3 is CASSLGEETQYF. CDR3 bases: TGTGCCAGCAGTTTGGGTGAAGAGACCCAGTACTTC. The chain carries TRBV6-6 and TRBJ2-5; no definite D call. This CDR3 is built from 12 residues. Germline V CDR1 and CDR2: MNHNY, SVGAGI (reference sequence). The V end lost 4 bases, the J end lost 3 bases, and 6 bases lay between the germline ends.

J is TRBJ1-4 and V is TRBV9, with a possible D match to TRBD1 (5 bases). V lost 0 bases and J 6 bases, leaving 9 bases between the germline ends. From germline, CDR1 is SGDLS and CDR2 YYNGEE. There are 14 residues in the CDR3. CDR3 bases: TGTGCCAGCAGCGTAGGTGGGGGAGATGAAAAACTGTTTTTT. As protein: CASSVGGGDEKLFF.

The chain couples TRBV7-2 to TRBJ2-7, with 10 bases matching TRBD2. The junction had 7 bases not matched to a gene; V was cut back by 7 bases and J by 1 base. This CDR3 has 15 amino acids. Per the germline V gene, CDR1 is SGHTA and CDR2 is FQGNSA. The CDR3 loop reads CASTPGLAKSYEQYF. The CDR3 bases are TGTGCCAGCACCCCGGGACTAGCGAAGTCCTACGAGCAGTACTTC.

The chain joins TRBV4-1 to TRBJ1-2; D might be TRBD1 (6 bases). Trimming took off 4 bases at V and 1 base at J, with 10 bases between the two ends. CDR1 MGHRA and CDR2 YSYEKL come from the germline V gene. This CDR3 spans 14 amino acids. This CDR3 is CASSPGQINYGYTF. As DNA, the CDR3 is TGCGCCAGCAGCCCCGGACAGATTAACTATGGCTACACCTTC.

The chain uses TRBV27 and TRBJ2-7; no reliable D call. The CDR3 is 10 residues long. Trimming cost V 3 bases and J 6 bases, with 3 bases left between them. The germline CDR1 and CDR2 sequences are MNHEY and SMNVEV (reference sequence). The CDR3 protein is CASSFPEQYF. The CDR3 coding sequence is TGTGCCAGCAGTTTTCCCGAGCAGTACTTC.

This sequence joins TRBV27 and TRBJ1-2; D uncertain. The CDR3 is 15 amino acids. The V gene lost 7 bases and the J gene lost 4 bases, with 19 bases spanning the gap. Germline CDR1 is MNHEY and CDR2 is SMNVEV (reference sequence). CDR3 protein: CASTLRAELFYGYTF. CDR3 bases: TGTGCCAGCACCTTGCGGGCAGAGCTCTTCTATGGCTACACCTTC.

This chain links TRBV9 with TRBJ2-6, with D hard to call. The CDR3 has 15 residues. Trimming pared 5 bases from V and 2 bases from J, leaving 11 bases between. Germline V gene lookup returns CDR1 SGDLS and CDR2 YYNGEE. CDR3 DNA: TGTGCCAGCAGGCCCACCGAAGCTGGGGCCAACGTCCTGACTTTC. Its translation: CASRPTEAGANVLTF.